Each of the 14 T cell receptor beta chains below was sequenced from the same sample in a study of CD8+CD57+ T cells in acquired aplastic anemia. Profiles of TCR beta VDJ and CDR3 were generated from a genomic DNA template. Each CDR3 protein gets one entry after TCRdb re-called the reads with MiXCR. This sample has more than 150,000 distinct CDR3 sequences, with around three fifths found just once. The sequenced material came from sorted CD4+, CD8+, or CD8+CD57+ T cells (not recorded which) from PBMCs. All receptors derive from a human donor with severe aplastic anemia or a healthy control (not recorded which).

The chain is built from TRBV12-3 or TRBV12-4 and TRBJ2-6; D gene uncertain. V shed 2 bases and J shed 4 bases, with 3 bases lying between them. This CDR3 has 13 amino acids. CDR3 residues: CASSLQGANVLTF. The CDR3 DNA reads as TGTGCCAGCAGTTTACAGGGGGCCAACGTCCTGACTTTC.

Written as DNA, the CDR3 is TGTGCCAGCAGCGTAGGCGGGGATGCCTACGAGCAGTACTTC. It codes for CASSVGGDAYEQYF. V usage is TRBV9 and J usage is TRBJ2-7, with D tentatively TRBD2 (6 bases). The CDR3 runs to 14 residues. Between the trimmed V and J ends, which lost 0 bases and 2 bases, there was a span of 9 bases. Looked up from germline, CDR1 is SGDLS and CDR2 is YYNGEE. The variable domain in full, completed from reference TRBV9 and TRBJ2-7, reads DSGVTQTPKHLITATGQRVTLRCSPRSGDLSVYWYQQSLDQGLQFLIQYYNGEERAKGNILERFSAQQFPDLHSELNLSSLELGDSALYFCASSVGGDAYEQYFGPGTRLTVT.

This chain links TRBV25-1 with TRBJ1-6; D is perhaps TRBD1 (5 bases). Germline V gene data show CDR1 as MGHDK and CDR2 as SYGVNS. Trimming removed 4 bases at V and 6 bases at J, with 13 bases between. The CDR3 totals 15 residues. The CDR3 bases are TGTGCCAGCAGTGGCCCGGGACGTCCTAATTCACCCCTCCACTTT. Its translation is CASSGPGRPNSPLHF.

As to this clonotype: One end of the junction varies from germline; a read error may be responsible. The CDR3 nucleotides read TGCGCCAGCACGGCAGGGCGGAACGAGCAGTACTTC. This gives the protein CASTAGRNEQYF. The rearrangement links TRBV6-1 to TRBJ2-7, with D perhaps TRBD1 (5 bases). CDR1 is MNHNS, CDR2 SASEGT, per germline. This CDR3 is built from 12 residues.

The CDR3 protein is CASSEVPSGGMFF. In DNA form, the CDR3 reads TGTGCCAGCAGTGAAGTTCCAAGCGGGGGGATGTTCTTC. The J gene is TRBJ2-1, the V gene TRBV2; 9 bases match TRBD2. The CDR3 extends over 13 amino acids. Germline assignment: CDR1 SNHLY and CDR2 FYNNEI. With 1 base clipped from V and 15 bases from J, the junction kept 7 bases outside the gene matches.

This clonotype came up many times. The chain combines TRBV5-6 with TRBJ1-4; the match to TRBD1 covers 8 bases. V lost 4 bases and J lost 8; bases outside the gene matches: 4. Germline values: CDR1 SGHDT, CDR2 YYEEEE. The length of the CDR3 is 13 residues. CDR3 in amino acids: CASSEQGGEKLFF. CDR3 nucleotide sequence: TGTGCCAGCAGCGAACAGGGGGGCGAAAAACTGTTTTTT.

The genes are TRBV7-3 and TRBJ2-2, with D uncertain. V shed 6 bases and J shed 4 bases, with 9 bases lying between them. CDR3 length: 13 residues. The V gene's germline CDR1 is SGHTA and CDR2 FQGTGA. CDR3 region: CASRADGTGELFF. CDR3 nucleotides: TGTGCCAGCAGGGCCGACGGCACCGGGGAGCTGTTTTTT.

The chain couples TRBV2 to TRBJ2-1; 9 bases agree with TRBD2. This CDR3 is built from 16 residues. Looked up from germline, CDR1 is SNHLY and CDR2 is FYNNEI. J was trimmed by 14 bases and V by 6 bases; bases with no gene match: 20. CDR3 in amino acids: CASRQSASGKHFGEFF. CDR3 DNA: TGTGCCAGCAGACAGTCAGCTAGCGGGAAACATTTTGGGGAGTTCTTC.

Here the CDR3 DNA reads TGTGCCAGCAAGCCGGGAGGCAGCTCCTACGAGCAGTACTTC. Amino acid sequence: CASKPGGSSYEQYF. The J gene is TRBJ2-7, the V gene TRBV7-9; 7 positions agree with TRBD2. After removal of 7 bases from V and 0 bases from J, the junction contained 6 bases not matched to a gene. This CDR3 contains 14 residues. Germline CDR1 is SEHNR and CDR2 is FQNEAQ (reference sequence).

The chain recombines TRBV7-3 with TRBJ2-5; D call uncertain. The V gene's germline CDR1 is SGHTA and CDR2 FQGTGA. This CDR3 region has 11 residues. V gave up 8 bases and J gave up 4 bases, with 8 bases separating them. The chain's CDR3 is CASGTGETQYF. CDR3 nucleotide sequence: TGTGCCAGCGGAACGGGAGAGACCCAGTACTTC.

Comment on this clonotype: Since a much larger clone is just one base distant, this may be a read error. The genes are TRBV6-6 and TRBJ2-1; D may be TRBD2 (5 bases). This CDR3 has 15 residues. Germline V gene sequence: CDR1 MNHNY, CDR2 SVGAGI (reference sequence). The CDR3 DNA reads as TGTGCCAGCAGCCCGGACTTCCCTTCCTACAATGAGCGGTTCTTC. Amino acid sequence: CASSPDFPSYNERFF.

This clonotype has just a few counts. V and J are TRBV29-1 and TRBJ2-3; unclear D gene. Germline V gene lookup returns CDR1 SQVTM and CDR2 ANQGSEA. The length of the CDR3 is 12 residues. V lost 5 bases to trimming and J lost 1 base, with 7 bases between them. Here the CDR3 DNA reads TGCAGCGTTCGGCAGGGCACAGATACGCAGTATTTT. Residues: CSVRQGTDTQYF.

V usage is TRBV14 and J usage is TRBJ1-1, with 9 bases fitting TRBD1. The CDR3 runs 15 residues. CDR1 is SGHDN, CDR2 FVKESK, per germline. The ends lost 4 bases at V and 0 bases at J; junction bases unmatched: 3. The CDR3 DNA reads TGTGCCAGCAGCCCAGGACAGGGGATGAACACTGAAGCTTTCTTT. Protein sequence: CASSPGQGMNTEAFF.

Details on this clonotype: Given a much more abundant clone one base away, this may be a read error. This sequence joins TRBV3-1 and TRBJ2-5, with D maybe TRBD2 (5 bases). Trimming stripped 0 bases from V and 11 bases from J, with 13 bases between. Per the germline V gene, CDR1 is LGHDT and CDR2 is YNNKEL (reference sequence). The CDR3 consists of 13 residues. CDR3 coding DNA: TGTGCCAGCAGCCAAGATTGCCGGACTCCACAGTACTTC. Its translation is CASSQDCRTPQYF.